This T cell receptor (beta chain) was profiled in a study of Graves' ophthalmopathy and Graves' hyperthyroidism. Researchers took RNA transcripts and amplified TCR beta CDR3 regions from them. HTBI-primed first-round RT-PCR preceded second-round multiplex PCR. TCRdb independently ran MiXCR on the multiplex PCR reads; one entry per CDR3 protein. The table records 300,000 to 400,000 distinct CDR3 sequences, 17% of them present only once. There are many counts of this clonotype. The V end was cut by 5 bases, the J end by 4 bases, with 15 bases between. This CDR3 comprises 14 residues. The receptor comes from an adult woman with stable Graves' hyperthyroidism. Sequenced material: peripheral blood. This sequence joins TRBV12-3 or TRBV12-4 and TRBJ2-7, with D maybe TRBD1 (6 bases). CDR3: CASSPPHRGYEQYF. As DNA, the CDR3 is TGTGCCAGCAGTCCCCCGCATAGGGGGTACGAGCAGTACTTC.